This T cell receptor beta chain was documented in a study of control samples from healthy donors and cancer patients. TCRdb's table, derived via immunoSEQ multiplex PCR, lists solely in-frame clones and lacks some. The sample includes about 30,000 clones, roughly 89% seen only once; the top ten take approximately 12%. Worth noting for this clone: An end of the junction differs from the germline gene, which may be a read error.

The source of this sequence is a man aged 45-60 years with lung cancer. Sequenced sample: PBMCs.

The CDR3, as DNA: TGTGCCAGCAGCCCTACCGGGACTAGCCCCCTAGTGGTCTTC. Protein sequence: CASSPTGTSPLVVF. V usage is TRBV7-2 and J usage is TRBJ2-1, with TRBD2 identical over 9 bases. From germline, CDR1 is SGHTA and CDR2 FQGNSA. The CDR3 has 14 amino acids.